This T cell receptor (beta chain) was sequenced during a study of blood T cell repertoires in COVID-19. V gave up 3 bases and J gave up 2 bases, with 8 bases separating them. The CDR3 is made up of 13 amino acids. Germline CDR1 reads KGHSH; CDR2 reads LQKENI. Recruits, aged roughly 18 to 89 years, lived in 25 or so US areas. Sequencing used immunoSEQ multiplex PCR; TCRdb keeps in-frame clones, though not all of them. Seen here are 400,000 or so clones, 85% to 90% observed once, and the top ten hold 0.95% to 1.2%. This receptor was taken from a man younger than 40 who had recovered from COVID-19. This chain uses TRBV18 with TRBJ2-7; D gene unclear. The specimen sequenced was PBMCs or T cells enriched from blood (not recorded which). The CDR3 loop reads CASSPSVAYEQYF. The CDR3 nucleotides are TGTGCCAGCTCACCGTCAGTTGCCTACGAGCAGTACTTC.